These 19 T cell receptor beta chains originate from one sample sequenced in a study of early T cells in non-severe SARS-CoV-2 infection. Using its own MiXCR run on the 5' RACE reads, TCRdb lists one record per CDR3 protein. The sample contains about 48,000 distinct CDR3 sequences, around a tenth of which appear only once. Material for sequencing was whole blood. Every receptor here comes from an adult who was a healthcare worker with PCR-confirmed SARS-CoV-2 infection or an uninfected control (not recorded which).

Comment on this clonotype: One junction end disagrees with the germline gene, perhaps due to a read error. This chain joins TRBV9 and TRBJ1-1; weak D call: TRBD1 (5 bases). The CDR3 covers 12 residues. The V gene's germline CDR1 is SGDLS and CDR2 YYNGEE. The DNA of the CDR3 is TGTGCCGGCAGCGTAGTCCCGACAGCGGCTTTCTTT. Its protein is CAGSVVPTAAFF.

To note about this clonotype: This may stem from a read error, because a much larger clone lies one nucleotide away. The V and J genes are TRBV7-3 and TRBJ2-1, with TRBD2 matching 8 bases. V trimming: 8 bases; J trimming: 7 bases; junction bases outside the gene matches: 13. The V gene's germline CDR1 is SGHTA and CDR2 FQGTGA. The CDR3 length is 15 residues. The DNA of the CDR3 is TGTGCCAGCCGTCCCGTAGGTAGCGGGAAGAATGAGCAGTTCTTC. It codes for CASRPVGSGKNEQFF.

For this clonotype: One end of the junction is discordant with germline, which a read error may explain. V usage is TRBV12-3 or TRBV12-4 and J usage is TRBJ2-7; D may be TRBD2 (6 bases). This CDR3 has 14 residues. CDR3 sequence: CASSPASLFRERYF. CDR3 DNA: TGTGCCAGCAGTCCGGCCTCGCTGTTCCGGGAGCGGTACTTC.

This clonotype was detected ten times or more. V and J are TRBV7-9 and TRBJ2-1; no reliable D call. The V end lost 3 bases, the J end lost 8 bases, and 5 bases lay between the germline ends. CDR1 is SEHNR and CDR2 is FQNEAQ in the germline V gene (reference sequence). CDR3 length equals 11 residues. CDR3 loop: CASSFEYEQFF. The CDR3 nucleotides read TGTGCCAGCAGCTTTGAGTATGAGCAGTTCTTC.

This clonotype was detected many times. The V gene is TRBV15, the J gene TRBJ2-7; D is perhaps TRBD1 (6 bases). V lost 2 bases to trimming and J lost 5 bases, with 10 bases between them. Germline V gene data show CDR1 as LNHNV and CDR2 as YYDKDF (reference sequence). The CDR3 loop spans 13 amino acids. CDR3 DNA sequence: TGTGCCACCAGCAGAACCACAGGGAACGAGCAGTACTTC. Protein product: CATSRTTGNEQYF. Using reference TRBV15 and TRBJ2-7 for the parts outside the CDR3, the full variable domain is DAMVIQNPRYQVTQFGKPVTLSCSQTLNHNVMYWYQQKSSQAPKLLFHYYDKDFNNEADTPDNFQSRRPNTSFCFLDIRSPGLGDTAMYLCATSRTTGNEQYFGPGTRLTVT.

The chain uses TRBV7-6 and TRBJ2-7; D is uncertain. Trimming removed 5 bases at V and 3 bases at J, with 11 bases between. The germline CDR1 and CDR2 sequences are SGHVS and FNYEAQ. The CDR3 spans 13 residues. CDR3 sequence (DNA): TGTGCCAGCAGCGCGAATCTCGGCTACGAGCAGTACTTC. As protein: CASSANLGYEQYF.

This chain connects TRBV6-5 to TRBJ1-1; weak D call: TRBD1 (5 bases). Trimming removed 3 bases from V and 3 bases from J, with 14 bases in between. Germline V gene sequence: CDR1 MNHEY, CDR2 SVGAGI. This CDR3 contains 15 residues. CDR3 DNA sequence: TGTGCCAGCAGTTATTCCCTACTAGGGGACACTGAAGCTTTCTTT. It is translated as CASSYSLLGDTEAFF.

The table lists this clonotype with a few counts. The chain joins TRBV19 to TRBJ1-2; D is possibly TRBD1 (5 bases). V was pared by 5 bases and J by 4 bases, with 14 bases between. From germline, CDR1 is LNHDA and CDR2 SQIVND (reference sequence). The CDR3 runs 14 residues. The CDR3 loop reads CASSSAGLSYGYTF. DNA of the CDR3: TGTGCCAGTAGTTCGGCGGGACTCTCCTATGGCTACACCTTC.

The CDR3: CASSSLDEQFF. The CDR3 DNA is TGTGCCAGCAGCTCCCTAGATGAGCAGTTCTTC. The chain couples TRBV11-3 to TRBJ2-1; no reliable D call. Between the trimmed V and J ends, which lost 4 bases and 8 bases, there was a span of 6 bases. The CDR3 runs 11 residues. Per the germline V gene, CDR1 is SGHNT and CDR2 is YENEEA.

The table lists this clonotype with many counts. This chain joins TRBV2 and TRBJ2-1, with a possible D match to TRBD2 (6 bases). This CDR3 region has 11 residues. From germline, CDR1 is SNHLY and CDR2 FYNNEI. V was pared by 5 bases and J by 12 bases, with 11 bases between. CDR3 amino acids: CASSTGSAQFF. Written as DNA, the CDR3 is TGTGCCAGCAGTACCGGGAGCGCGCAGTTCTTC. Based on the CDR3 plus reference TRBV2 and TRBJ2-1, the full variable domain is EPEVTQTPSHQVTQMGQEVILRCVPISNHLYFYWYRQILGQKVEFLVSFYNNEISEKSEIFDDQFSVERPDGSNFTLKIRSTKLEDSAMYFCASSTGSAQFFGPGTRLTVL.

This clonotype appeared many times. The genes are TRBV27 and TRBJ1-1, with a weak D call TRBD1 (6 bases). CDR1 is MNHEY and CDR2 is SMNVEV in the germline V gene (reference sequence). This CDR3 contains 16 residues. Trimming shortened V by 2 bases and J by 1 base, and 14 bases separated the two germline ends. The CDR3 coding sequence is TGTGCCAGCAGTTTACTAGGTCGGGGGCGGAACACTGAAGCTTTCTTT. It yields the protein CASSLLGRGRNTEAFF.

This clonotype has just a few counts. This rearrangement joins TRBV6-4 to TRBJ2-3; no definite D call. The CDR3 contains 15 residues. The germline CDR1 and CDR2 sequences are MRHNA and SNTAGT. With 3 bases removed from V and 0 bases from J, the gap between germline ends came to 10 bases. The CDR3 loop reads CASSEEYSSTDTQYF. Written as DNA, the CDR3 is TGTGCCAGCAGTGAGGAGTACAGTAGCACAGATACGCAGTATTTT.

This clonotype appeared a few times. This chain's CDR3 is CASSLGQVRGGNEQFF. CDR3 DNA: TGTGCCAGCAGTCTCGGACAGGTCCGGGGGGGGAATGAGCAGTTCTTC. V is TRBV2 and J is TRBJ2-1; D perhaps matches TRBD2 (8 bases). The germline V gene has CDR1 SNHLY and CDR2 FYNNEI. CDR3 length: 16 amino acids. Trimming took 5 bases from V and 7 from J, leaving 21 bases between them.

The chain links TRBV5-4 to TRBJ2-1, with D hard to call. This CDR3 region has 14 residues. Germline assignment: CDR1 SGHNT and CDR2 YYREEE (reference sequence). V was clipped by 0 bases and J by 9 bases, with 13 bases between them. CDR3 amino acids: CASSLVGSKGEQFF. The CDR3, as DNA: TGTGCCAGCAGCTTGGTGGGTAGCAAGGGTGAGCAGTTCTTC.

The chain recombines TRBV6-5 with TRBJ2-4; 8 nucleotides align to TRBD1. V lost 5 bases and J lost 5; bases outside the gene matches: 11. This CDR3 is 16 amino acids long. CDR1 is MNHEY, CDR2 SVGAGI, per germline. CDR3 sequence: CASSRRTGTGENIQYF. DNA of the CDR3: TGTGCCAGCAGTCGCCGGACAGGGACGGGAGAAAACATTCAGTACTTC.

This clonotype was observed many times. V gene TRBV6-2 or TRBV6-3 combines with J gene TRBJ1-5; D may be TRBD1 (6 bases). Germline CDR1 reads MNHEY; CDR2 reads SVGEGT. This CDR3 has 16 residues. Trimming cost V 3 bases and J 5 bases, with 17 bases left between them. CDR3 region: CASSYPTGSRYQPQHF. DNA of the CDR3: TGTGCCAGCAGTTATCCGACAGGTTCCCGTTATCAGCCCCAGCATTTT.

This clonotype was detected many times. The V call is TRBV7-6, the J call TRBJ2-1; 12 bases are shared with TRBD2. V was pared by 1 base and J by 1 base, with 8 bases of the junction left unmatched. The length of the CDR3 is 19 residues. Germline V gene data show CDR1 as SGHVS and CDR2 as FNYEAQ. The CDR3 DNA sequence: TGTGCCAGCAGCTTAGTGCGACTAGCGGGAGAGAGGTCCTACAATGAGCAGTTCTTC. Translated, it gives CASSLVRLAGERSYNEQFF.

This clonotype was recorded at least ten times. The V and J genes are TRBV12-3 or TRBV12-4 and TRBJ1-5; D call uncertain. The length of the CDR3 is 13 residues. Trimming took off 3 bases at V and 8 bases at J, with 11 bases between the two ends. CDR3 sequence: CASSFPPPEPQHF. The CDR3 nucleotides read TGTGCCAGCAGTTTTCCACCCCCGGAGCCCCAGCATTTT.

This clonotype occurred many times. The chain uses TRBV19 and TRBJ1-5; 7 bases align to TRBD1. Trimming removed 9 bases from V and 4 bases from J; junction bases left unmatched: 6. In germline, CDR1 is LNHDA, CDR2 SQIVND (reference sequence). The CDR3 spans 13 residues. CDR3 in amino acids: CASETGLNQPQHF. In DNA form, the CDR3 reads TGTGCCAGCGAGACAGGGCTTAATCAGCCCCAGCATTTT.